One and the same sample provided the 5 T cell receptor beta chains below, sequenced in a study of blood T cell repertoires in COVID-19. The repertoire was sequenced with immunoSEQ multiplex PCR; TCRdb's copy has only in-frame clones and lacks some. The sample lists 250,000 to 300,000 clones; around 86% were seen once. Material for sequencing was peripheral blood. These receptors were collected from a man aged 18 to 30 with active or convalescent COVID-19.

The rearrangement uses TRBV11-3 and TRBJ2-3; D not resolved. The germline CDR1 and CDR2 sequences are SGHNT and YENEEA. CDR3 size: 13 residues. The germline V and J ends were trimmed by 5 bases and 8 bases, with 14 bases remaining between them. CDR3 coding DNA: TGTGCCAGCAGCAGTACCGCCCTCGGTACGCAGTATTTT. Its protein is CASSSTALGTQYF.

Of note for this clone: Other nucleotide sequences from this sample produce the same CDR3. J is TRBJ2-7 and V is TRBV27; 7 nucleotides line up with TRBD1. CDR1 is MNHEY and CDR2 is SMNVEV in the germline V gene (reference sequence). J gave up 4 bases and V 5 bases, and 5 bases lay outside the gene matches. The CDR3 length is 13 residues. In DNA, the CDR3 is TGTGCCAGCAGTCTCAGACAGGGATACGAGCAGTACTTC. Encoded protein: CASSLRQGYEQYF.

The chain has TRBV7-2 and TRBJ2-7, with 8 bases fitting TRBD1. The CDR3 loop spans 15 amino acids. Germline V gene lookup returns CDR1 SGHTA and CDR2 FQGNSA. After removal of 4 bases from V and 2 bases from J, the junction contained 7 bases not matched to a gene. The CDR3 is CASSSSRDRPYEQYF. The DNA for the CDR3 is TGTGCCAGCAGCTCCTCCCGGGACAGGCCCTACGAGCAGTACTTC.

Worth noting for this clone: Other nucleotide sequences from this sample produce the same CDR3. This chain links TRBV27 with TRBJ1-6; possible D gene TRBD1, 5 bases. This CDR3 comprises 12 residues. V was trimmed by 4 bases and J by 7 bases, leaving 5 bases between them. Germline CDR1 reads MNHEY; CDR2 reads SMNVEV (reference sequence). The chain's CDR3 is CASSSGNSPLHF. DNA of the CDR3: TGTGCCAGCAGTTCAGGGAATTCACCCCTCCACTTT.

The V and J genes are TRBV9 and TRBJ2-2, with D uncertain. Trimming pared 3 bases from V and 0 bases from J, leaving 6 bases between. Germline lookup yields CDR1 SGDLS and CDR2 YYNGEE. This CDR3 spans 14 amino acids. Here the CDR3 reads CASSETANTGELFF. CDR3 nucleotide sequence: TGTGCCAGCAGCGAGACTGCGAACACCGGGGAGCTGTTTTTT. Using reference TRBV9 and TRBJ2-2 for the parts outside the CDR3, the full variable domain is DSGVTQTPKHLITATGQRVTLRCSPRSGDLSVYWYQQSLDQGLQFLIQYYNGEERAKGNILERFSAQQFPDLHSELNLSSLELGDSALYFCASSETANTGELFFGEGSRLTVL.